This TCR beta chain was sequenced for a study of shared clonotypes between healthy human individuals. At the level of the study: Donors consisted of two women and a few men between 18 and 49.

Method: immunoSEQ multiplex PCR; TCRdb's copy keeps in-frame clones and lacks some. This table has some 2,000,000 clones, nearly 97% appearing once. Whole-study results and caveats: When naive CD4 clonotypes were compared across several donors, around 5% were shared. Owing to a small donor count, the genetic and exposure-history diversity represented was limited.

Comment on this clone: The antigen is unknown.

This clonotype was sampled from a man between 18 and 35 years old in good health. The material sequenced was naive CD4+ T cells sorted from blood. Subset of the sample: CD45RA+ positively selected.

The CDR3 sequence: CASSLPGQANEQFF. The CDR3 DNA reads as TGTGCCAGCAGTCTACCGGGACAGGCCAATGAGCAGTTCTTC. The gene calls are TRBV7-2 and TRBJ2-1; 8 nucleotides match TRBD1. J gave up 6 bases and V 6 bases, and 7 bases lay outside the gene matches. The V gene's germline CDR1 is SGHTA and CDR2 FQGNSA. The CDR3 is made up of 14 amino acids.